What follows are 25 T cell receptor beta chains derived from one specimen sequenced in a study of Graves' ophthalmopathy and Graves' hyperthyroidism. TCR beta CDR3 regions were amplified from RNA transcripts. The workflow started with a first-round RT-PCR run with HTBI primers and then moved on to a second-round multiplex PCR. TCRdb processed the multiplex PCR reads anew with MiXCR; each CDR3 protein has one entry. In the table there are around 1,000,000 distinct CDR3 sequences, 35% to 40% of which are singletons. Sequencing used peripheral blood or thyroid tissue (not recorded which). The receptors here all came from an adult man with Graves' hyperthyroidism.

The chain links TRBV3-1 to TRBJ2-5, with a tentative D call TRBD1 (5 bases). The CDR3 is made up of 13 amino acids. The ends were cut back, 6 bases at V and 2 bases at J, with 10 bases in the middle. CDR1 and CDR2 from the germline V gene are LGHDT and YNNKEL (reference sequence). The DNA of the CDR3 is TGTGCCAGCAGTCCGACAGCACAAGAGACCCAGTACTTC. This codes for CASSPTAQETQYF.

In regard to this clonotype: The CDR3 does not close with the conserved phenylalanine or tryptophan, likely indicating a read error. V usage is TRBV6-2 or TRBV6-3 and J usage is TRBJ1-6; 8 bases match TRBD1. The CDR3 length is 19 residues. V lost 2 bases to trimming and J lost 7 bases; unmatched junction nucleotides: 16. In germline, CDR1 is MNHEY, CDR2 SVGEGT. The CDR3 DNA reads as TGTGCCAGCAGTTACACAGGGGGAAGGCATATTGGGTCAAATTCACCCCTCCACCTT. This codes for CASSYTGGRHIGSNSPLHL.

The V gene is TRBV29-1, the J gene TRBJ2-7; the D call may be TRBD1 or TRBD2 (5 bases each). With 2 bases removed from V and 5 bases from J, the gap between germline ends came to 10 bases. From germline, CDR1 is SQVTM and CDR2 ANQGSEA. There are 12 residues in the CDR3. CDR3 region: CSVEPLGDEQYF. CDR3 sequence (DNA): TGCAGCGTTGAACCGTTGGGGGACGAGCAGTACTTC.

This clonotype was recorded a few times. The chain uses TRBV10-3 and TRBJ2-3; TRBD1 matches 8 bases. Germline V gene lookup returns CDR1 ENHRY and CDR2 SYGVKD. The ends lost 4 bases at V and 7 bases at J; junction bases unmatched: 4. The CDR3 sequence is 13 residues long. CDR3 DNA: TGTGCCATCAGTGCCCAGGGGGCGAATACGCAGTATTTT. Its protein product is CAISAQGANTQYF.

This clonotype was picked up a small number of times. The V and J genes are TRBV5-6 and TRBJ2-7; the match to TRBD1 covers 11 bases. This CDR3 comprises 16 residues. Germline values: CDR1 SGHDT, CDR2 YYEEEE. Unmatched junction bases numbered 3, after V lost 0 bases and J lost 1 base. CDR3 sequence (DNA): TGTGCCAGCAGCTTGGCTGGGGACAGGGGGTCCTACGAGCAGTACTTC. It specifies CASSLAGDRGSYEQYF.

The chain joins TRBV7-8 to TRBJ1-1, with a tentative D call TRBD1 (6 bases). Per the germline V gene, CDR1 is SGHVS and CDR2 is FQNEAQ. The CDR3 covers 13 residues. Deletions cut 8 bases from V and 4 bases from J, with 14 bases between. The CDR3, as DNA: TGTGCCAGCGCTGGGAAACAGGGCACTGAAGCTTTCTTT. Translation gives CASAGKQGTEAFF.

This clonotype turned up a few times. J is TRBJ2-2 and V is TRBV6-6; no definite D call. CDR1 and CDR2 from the germline V gene are MNHNY and SVGAGI (reference sequence). The CDR3 covers 14 residues. Trimming shortened V by 7 bases and J by 2 bases, and 11 bases separated the two germline ends. This CDR3 is CASIPTLNTGELFF. The CDR3 nucleotides read TGTGCCAGCATCCCGACTCTAAACACCGGGGAGCTGTTTTTT.

This clonotype came up once. V gene TRBV20-1 combines with J gene TRBJ1-5; D unclear. CDR1 is DFQATT and CDR2 is SNEGSKA in the germline V gene (reference sequence). Deletions cut 1 base from V and 1 base from J, with 8 bases between. The CDR3 has 14 amino acids. DNA of the CDR3: TGCAGTGCTAGAGCGTCGGGGAGCAATCAGCCCCAGCATTTT. Amino acids: CSARASGSNQPQHF.

The chain is built from TRBV20-1 and TRBJ2-2; 9 bases line up with TRBD2. V was pared by 5 bases and J by 5 bases, with 9 bases of the junction left unmatched. Germline assignment: CDR1 DFQATT and CDR2 SNEGSKA (reference sequence). The CDR3 has 15 residues. The CDR3 bases are TGCAGTGCTGGGGGAAAAGCGGGAGGAACCGGGGAGCTGTTTTTT. Amino acid sequence: CSAGGKAGGTGELFF.

This clonotype appeared a few times. V usage is TRBV15 and J usage is TRBJ1-2; weak D call: TRBD1 (6 bases). V gave up 2 bases and J gave up 4 bases, with 11 bases separating them. The V gene's germline CDR1 is LNHNV and CDR2 YYDKDF (reference sequence). CDR3 length: 14 residues. CDR3 nucleotides: TGTGCCACCAGCAGACCCGGGGGGCTCTATGGCTACACCTTC. This sequence encodes CATSRPGGLYGYTF.

V usage is TRBV5-8 and J usage is TRBJ2-5, with a possible D match to TRBD1 (6 bases). Germline lookup yields CDR1 SGHTS and CDR2 YDEGEE. This CDR3 has 17 residues. With 1 base removed from V and 5 bases from J, the gap between germline ends came to 21 bases. The CDR3 nucleotides read TGTGCCAGCAGCTTGTTACAGGGTCTGTTTCGTCGGGAGACCCAGTACTTC. The encoded protein is CASSLLQGLFRRETQYF.

This clonotype was seen repeatedly, ten times or more. The gene calls are TRBV4-3 and TRBJ1-1; the D is unclear. This CDR3 spans 13 amino acids. The V end lost 4 bases, the J end lost 5 bases, and 11 bases lay between the germline ends. The V gene's germline CDR1 is LGHNA and CDR2 YSLEER. The CDR3 sequence is CASSRYTDTEAFF. The CDR3, as DNA: TGCGCCAGCAGCCGCTATACGGATACTGAAGCTTTCTTT.

The gene calls are TRBV5-1 and TRBJ2-7, with D possibly being TRBD2 (5 bases). Trimming left V 0 bases short and J 2 bases short, with 21 bases between. The CDR3 extends over 18 amino acids. The V gene's germline CDR1 is SGHRS and CDR2 YFSETQ. The CDR3 coding sequence is TGCGCCAGCAGCTTGGCCGGCAGCGCCCGGGGAACTACCTACGAGCAGTACTTC. Amino acids: CASSLAGSARGTTYEQYF.

The rearrangement uses TRBV25-1 and TRBJ2-1, with 9 nucleotides matching TRBD2. The V and J ends lost 6 bases and 2 bases, in that order; junction bases with no gene match: 5. The CDR3 covers 15 residues. CDR1 and CDR2 (germline): MGHDK, SYGVNS. The DNA of the CDR3 is TGTGCCAGCAGATTAGCGGGAGCCGCCTACAATGAGCAGTTCTTC. Protein: CASRLAGAAYNEQFF.

As concerns this clonotype: This likely traces to a read error, being one base from a far larger clone. This rearrangement joins TRBV7-2 to TRBJ2-2; the D is unclear. Germline CDR1 reads SGHTA; CDR2 reads FQGNSA. This CDR3 is 13 amino acids long. Trimming removed 5 bases at V and 3 bases at J, with 7 bases between. The CDR3 region is CASSPPDTGELFF. CDR3 coding DNA: TGTGCCAGCAGCCCCCCTGACACCGGGGAGCTGTTTTTT.

The table lists this clonotype with many counts. The chain employs TRBV14 and TRBJ1-1; D may be TRBD1 (5 bases). Per the germline V gene, CDR1 is SGHDN and CDR2 is FVKESK. This CDR3 is built from 14 residues. With 1 base removed from V and 10 bases from J, the gap between germline ends came to 16 bases. CDR3 protein: CASSQALQGDGAFF. The CDR3 DNA reads as TGTGCCAGCAGCCAAGCGCTTCAAGGGGATGGAGCTTTCTTT.

The rearrangement joins TRBV19 to TRBJ2-7, with 7 bases lining up with TRBD1. V lost 0 bases to trimming and J lost 3 bases; unmatched junction nucleotides: 11. CDR1 and CDR2 from the germline V gene are LNHDA and SQIVND (reference sequence). The CDR3 length is 17 residues. The CDR3 coding sequence is TGTGCCAGTAGTATAGACCGCCCACGACAGGGTGTCTACGAGCAGTACTTC. Translating gives CASSIDRPRQGVYEQYF.

At least ten counts were recorded for this clonotype. The genes are TRBV5-1 and TRBJ1-1; D remains ambiguous. V was trimmed by 4 bases and J by 4 bases, leaving 14 bases between them. CDR3 size: 14 residues. CDR1 is SGHRS, CDR2 YFSETQ, per germline. CDR3 sequence reads: CASSEERSGTEAFF. The CDR3 bases are TGCGCCAGCAGCGAGGAGAGATCGGGCACTGAAGCTTTCTTT.

The V gene is TRBV12-3 or TRBV12-4, the J gene TRBJ2-2; no reliable D call. The V and J ends lost 6 bases and 6 bases respectively, with 11 bases between them. CDR3 length: 13 amino acids. This CDR3 is CASSSRASGELFF. DNA of the CDR3: TGTGCCAGCAGCTCTAGGGCCTCCGGGGAGCTGTTTTTT.

This clonotype was observed a few times. This chain's CDR3 is CASSLYRGEMNTEAFF. CDR3 DNA: TGTGCCAGCAGCTTGTACCGGGGAGAGATGAACACTGAAGCTTTCTTT. This chain joins TRBV7-3 and TRBJ1-1; no firm D call. Trimming shortened V by 3 bases and J by 0 bases, and 14 bases separated the two germline ends. The germline gives CDR1 SGHTA, CDR2 FQGTGA. This CDR3 has 16 residues.

There are many counts of this clonotype. This chain joins TRBV5-1 and TRBJ1-1; D gene uncertain. With 4 bases removed from V and 3 bases from J, the gap between germline ends came to 4 bases. The CDR3 runs 11 residues. The germline gives CDR1 SGHRS, CDR2 YFSETQ. The CDR3, as DNA: TGCGCCAGCAGCAAGGACACTGAAGCTTTCTTT. Amino acid sequence: CASSKDTEAFF. The entire variable domain, with the rest obtained from reference TRBV5-1 and TRBJ1-1, is as follows: KAGVTQTPRYLIKTRGQQVTLSCSPISGHRSVSWYQQTPGQGLQFLFEYFSETQRNKGNFPGRFSGRQFSNSRSEMNVSTLELGDSALYLCASSKDTEAFFGQGTRLTVV.

Turning to this clonotype: Sequence at one end of the junction differs from germline and may be a read error. The chain employs TRBV29-1 and TRBJ2-2; 7 bases are a match to TRBD2. CDR3 length: 11 residues. In germline, CDR1 is SQVTM, CDR2 ANQGSEA. The CDR3 DNA reads as TGCAGCGCCGGGGGGACCGGGGAGCTGTCTTGG. Translation: CSAGGTGELSW.

The V and J genes are TRBV7-7 and TRBJ2-5, with 8 bases identical to TRBD2. CDR1 and CDR2 from the germline V gene are SSHAT and FNYEAQ (reference sequence). The ends lost 4 bases at V and 7 bases at J; junction bases unmatched: 11. The CDR3 runs to 15 residues. CDR3 sequence (DNA): TGTGCCAGCAGCTCAACAGCGGGGGCTCTGGCGACCCAGTACTTC. Translation gives CASSSTAGALATQYF.

In this sample, this clonotype turned up many times. The chain uses TRBV12-3 or TRBV12-4 and TRBJ2-7; D tentatively fits TRBD1 or TRBD2 (6 bases each). Trimming took 0 bases from V and 7 from J, leaving 13 bases between them. CDR3 size: 14 residues. CDR3 loop: CASSLAGGWGEQYF. The CDR3 region has the DNA TGTGCCAGCAGTTTAGCCGGGGGCTGGGGGGAGCAGTACTTC.

The table lists this clonotype with a few counts. The CDR3 is CASSQGAGDQETQYF. The DNA for the CDR3 is TGTGCCAGCAGCCAAGGAGCAGGGGACCAAGAGACCCAGTACTTC. The V call is TRBV3-1, the J call TRBJ2-5, with D possibly TRBD1 on 6 matching bases. The CDR3 loop spans 15 amino acids. Germline CDR1 and CDR2: LGHDT and YNNKEL (reference sequence). V was shortened by 1 base and J by 0 bases, with 9 bases between the two germline ends.